This TCR beta chain was documented in a study of OX40 agonist ivuxolimab in advanced cancers. Study details: The study treated patients with ivuxolimab, an agonistic anti-OX40 (CD134) antibody. Overall study findings and caveats: Expanded peripheral T-cell antigen specificity went undetermined. There were also nonresponders showing low normalized T-cell clonal expansion.

About this clone itself: Its antigen is still unknown.

Patients were ineligible given autoimmune disease history or systemic immunosuppression. This CDR3 is 15 amino acids long. V gave up 5 bases and J gave up 2 bases, with 15 bases separating them. The germline V gene has CDR1 SGHNT and CDR2 YYREEE (reference sequence). Generated by immunoSEQ multiplex PCR, the TCRdb table keeps only in-frame clones and is missing some. The sample has some 58,000 clones, about 82% seen once; the top ten hold 1.5% to 2%. The V gene is TRBV5-4, the J gene TRBJ2-3; TRBD1 is a possible D gene (6 bases). This clonotype was obtained from an adult with an advanced solid tumor such as melanoma, head and neck, liver or kidney cancer. The source was CD4+ or CD8+ T cells sorted from blood, collected in a trial of the OX40 agonist ivuxolimab. The CDR3 DNA reads as TGTGCCAGCAGTCCACAAGGGGGAACCACAGATACGCAGTATTTT. The encoded protein is CASSPQGGTTDTQYF.